This note documents a single TCR beta chain sequence. Its binding antigen is unknown. Within one base of it there is no much larger clone, and no base qualities were kept. In the prospective study, participants were about 18 to 95 years old, resided in approximately 25 geographic areas of the United States, and were enrolled through a virtual design. To assign participants to cohorts, the prospective study relied on clinical history that participants themselves reported in a screening survey and a study questionnaire. For ImmuneRACE Cohort 3, a participant was defined as recovered based on two consecutive negative NP/OP PCR tests, clearance by a healthcare professional, or resolution of symptoms. Each participant in the prospective study had whole blood, serum and a nasopharyngeal or oropharyngeal swab collected by mobile phlebotomists. Over an approximately two-month period, participants in the prospective study had the option of providing additional blood draws and questionnaires. Blood samples from the prospective study were shipped frozen or at room temperature prior to DNA extraction.

These data belong to a study of blood T cell repertoires in COVID-19 (dated by TCRdb to 2018 to 2020). For the study in its entirety: Samples covering the acute and convalescent phases of COVID-19 were provided by collaborators in the United States, Italy and Spain. Nearly every sample came with metadata listing a de-identified subject ID, COVID-19 status, age in years and sex. The dataset comprised deeply sampled blood TCRbeta repertoires from subjects exposed to, actively infected with, or recovered from COVID-19. The repertoires were made available in a free public database intended to serve as a resource for research on the immune response to SARS-CoV-2. HLA class I and class II types, where available, came from metadata supplied by the sample provider rather than from assay-based typing. The samples were drawn from the first 160 participants of the ongoing ImmuneRACE study and from about 1,200 subjects provided by 6 global collaborators. The material from the prospective study consisted of cDNA or gDNA derived from T cells, B-cell-depleted T cells, or PBMCs. Here is what the overall study found, with its caveats: How much clinical and demographic metadata was included differed by source and by participant, and the metadata was provided uncurated.

V lost 4 bases and J lost 1 base; the stretch between them is 7 bases long. For CDR1 and CDR2, the germline V gene lists KGHSH and LQKENI. Reading from cysteine to phenylalanine, the CDR3 counts 13 amino acids. The entry retains the CDR3 DNA only, 39 bases that are in frame from base 1. TCRbeta CDR3 regions were amplified from genomic DNA using the immunoSEQ Assay, a bias-controlled multiplex PCR. In the original analysis: Nucleated cell counts per sample were estimated from amplification of reference gene primers within the assay. Sequence reads were collapsed and filtered to measure the absolute abundance of every unique TCRbeta CDR3 rearrangement. For each sample, productive Simpson clonality was calculated by taking the square root of Simpson's diversity index across productive rearrangements. TCRdb stores this immuneACCESS table with in-frame sequences only. Part of the clones is absent; in the studies checked, under half of the shortfall reflects unresolved V genes, and no reason is known for the rest. V and J calls and clone size are as listed in that table; D and trimming were resolved from the DNA. The sample table shows 490,000 or so clones, and about 88% are seen once. Clones ranked in the top ten supply roughly 8% of the sample.

The sequence derives from a woman aged 60-75 years who had recovered from COVID-19. Sequencing used PBMCs or T cells enriched from blood (not recorded which). The V gene is TRBV18 and the J gene is TRBJ1-1, with no confidently assigned D gene. The DNA sequence follows: TGTGCCAGCTCACTTGAGTGGAACACTGAAGCTTTCTTT. Its amino acids are CASSLEWNTEAFF.